The T cell receptor (beta chain) described here comes from a study of blood T cell repertoires in COVID-19 (dated by TCRdb to 2019 to 2021). Looking at the study overall: The collaborator samples originated in the United States, Italy and Spain and spanned the acute and convalescent phases of COVID-19. A de-identified subject ID, COVID-19 status, age in years and sex were almost always included in the sample metadata. The prospective study material was composed of cDNA or gDNA derived from T cells, B-cell-depleted T cells, or PBMCs. The dataset comprised deeply sampled blood TCRbeta repertoires from subjects exposed to, actively infected with, or recovered from COVID-19. The repertoires were released in a freely available public database meant as a resource for research on the immune response to SARS-CoV-2. Samples were obtained from the ongoing ImmuneRACE study (first 160 participants) and from over 1,000 subjects provided by 6 global collaborators. Where HLA class I and class II types were available, the types were taken from metadata supplied by the sample provider, not from assay-based typing. The investigation overall reported the following: How much clinical and demographic metadata was included differed by source and by participant, and the metadata was provided uncurated.

The collaborating institutions used their own protocols to collect whole blood in K2EDTA tubes. For TCRbeta analysis, collaborator samples were shipped as frozen whole blood, as isolated PBMCs, or as DNA extracted from either sample type. A note on this clone: Its specific antigen is unknown. No base-level quality is on record; no much larger clone is a single base apart.

The immunoSEQ Assay, a bias-controlled multiplex PCR, was used to amplify TCRbeta CDR3 regions from genomic DNA. Per the authors' processing: The number of nucleated cells in each sample was estimated from the amplification of reference gene primers within the assay. To quantify the absolute abundance of each unique TCRbeta CDR3 rearrangement, sequence reads were collapsed and filtered. For each sample, productive Simpson clonality was calculated by taking the square root of Simpson's diversity index across productive rearrangements. The immuneACCESS repertoire file appears here via TCRdb, limited to in-frame rearrangements. These files lack a portion of the clones; in checked studies, under half of the deficit traces to unresolved V genes, and the cause of the others is not known. The V and J calls and clone size are taken from that table; D and trimming were inferred from the DNA. Within this sample are 60,000 to 90,000 clones, with 73% of them counted one time only. The ten largest clones capture around 21% of the sample.

The sample taken for sequencing was peripheral blood. This TCR came from a man aged 55 to 70 with acute or convalescent COVID-19.

The nucleotides read TGTGCCAGCAGCACCCCATACCGAACCTATAGCGGGAGAGTTGAGCAGTTCTTC. Translated, this is CASSTPYRTYSGRVEQFF. This sequence uses TRBV5-4 and TRBJ2-1; 9 central nucleotides agree with TRBD2. CDR1 and CDR2, looked up from the germline V gene (reference sequence), are SGHNT and YYREEE. Germline trimming amounts to 4 bases on V and 9 bases on J, with 20 as the count of junction bases outside the gene matches. Reading from cysteine to phenylalanine, the CDR3 counts 18 amino acids. The entry retains the CDR3 DNA only, 54 bases that are in frame from base 1.